The rows below give T cell receptor beta chains drawn from one sample of a study of T cells after yellow fever vaccination. TCRdb analysed the 5' RACE reads with MiXCR anew, one entry per CDR3 protein. The sample includes about 340,000 distinct CDR3 sequences, around 12% of them seen just once. The specimen comprised CD4+ T cells sorted from PBMCs, sampled 15 days after the yellow fever booster vaccination. The receptors stem from a man in his late teens or twenties who received the YFV17D yellow fever vaccine. CDR3s include the opening cysteine and the closing phenylalanine or tryptophan. A D gene is named only where the DNA matches it firmly. The size of a clone is reported for some rows only, either as once, few or many, or as a class for expanded clones.

TRBV4-3,-,few,TRBJ2-5,TGCGCCAGCAGCCAAGGTGTAGGGGGGGCACAGACCCAGTACTTC,CASSQGVGGAQTQYF
TRBV7-9,TRBD2,few,TRBJ2-7,TGTGCCAGCAGCGATAGCGGGGGGGCCAGAGAGCAGTACTTC,CASSDSGGAREQYF
TRBV4-1,TRBD1,-,TRBJ1-2,TGCGCCAGCAGCCAAGAGGGGACAGTTTTTAACTATGGCTACACCTTC,CASSQEGTVFNYGYTF
TRBV7-8,-,many,TRBJ1-1,TGTGCCAGCAGCTTAGGGACGAGGAACACTGAAGCTTTCTTT,CASSLGTRNTEAFF
TRBV2,-,few,TRBJ1-1,TGTGCCAGCAGCGGGTGGGGGTTAAACACTGAAGCTTTCTTT,CASSGWGLNTEAFF
TRBV5-6,-,few,TRBJ1-1,TGTGCCAGCAGCATCGACATCCAGTACGGAGCTTTCTTT,CASSIDIQYGAFF
TRBV7-2,-,-,TRBJ2-1,TGTGCCAGCAGCTTGCGCTATCCCAATGAGCAGTTCTTC,CASSLRYPNEQFF
TRBV7-2,TRBD1,many,TRBJ1-6,TGTGCCAGCAGCCCTCGGACAGGGGATTCACCCCTCCACTTT,CASSPRTGDSPLHF
TRBV7-3,TRBD2,-,TRBJ2-1,TGTGCCAGCAGCCCTGCTAGCGGGGGGAATGAGCAGTTCTTC,CASSPASGGNEQFF
TRBV7-9,TRBD2,-,TRBJ2-3,TGTGCCAGCAGCTTAGATGGGGGGGAAGATACGCAGTATTTT,CASSLDGGEDTQYF
TRBV23-1,-,-,TRBJ1-6,TGCGCCAGCAGTCAATCGGACAACTATAATTCACCCCTCCACTTT,CASSQSDNYNSPLHF
TRBV10-3,TRBD2,many,TRBJ2-5,TGTGCCATCAGCCCCTCTGGGACTAGTGGGGGTGAGACCCAGTACTTC,CAISPSGTSGGETQYF
TRBV4-1,TRBD1,many,TRBJ1-6,TGCGCCAGCAGCCAATGGGGCCAGGGGGCCTCACCCCTCCACTTT,CASSQWGQGASPLHF
TRBV6-5,-,few,TRBJ2-7,TGTGCCAGCAGTCGGCGACAGTTCTACGAGCAGTACTTC,CASSRRQFYEQYF
TRBV11-2,-,once,TRBJ1-5,TGTGCCAGCAGCGTCAGGGTGGATCAGCCCCAGCATTTT,CASSVRVDQPQHF
TRBV7-2,TRBD2,-,TRBJ2-7,TGTGCCAGCAGCTTGGCAGCGGGGGGGAAGACCTACGAGCAGTACTTC,CASSLAAGGKTYEQYF
TRBV12-3/TRBV12-4,TRBD2,once,TRBJ2-7,TGTGCCAGCCAAACTTGGGGTGCGGGGGGCGAGCAGTACTTC,CASQTWGAGGEQYF
TRBV7-9,TRBD2,-,TRBJ2-3,TGTGCCAGCTCGGGCGAGCGGGGGGGCACAGATACGCAGTATTTT,CASSGERGGTDTQYF
TRBV14,-,few,TRBJ1-6,TGTGCCAGCAGCCCATACTCTCTGAGAAGCTCCTATAATTCACCCCTCCACTTT,CASSPYSLRSSYNSPLHF
TRBV6-5,-,few,TRBJ1-5,TGTGCCAGCAGGCCTCAGGGGCATCGTCAGCCCCAGCATTTT,CASRPQGHRQPQHF
TRBV7-9,-,many,TRBJ1-1,TGTGCCAGCAGCTTATGGGGGATGAACACTGAAGCTTTCTTT,CASSLWGMNTEAFF
TRBV5-4,-,-,TRBJ2-2,TGTGCCACCTCTCTAGCTGGCCGAACCGGGGAGCTGTTTTTT,CATSLAGRTGELFF
TRBV27,TRBD1,once,TRBJ1-2,TGTGCCAGCAGGAGGACAGGGGATGGCTACACCTTC,CASRRTGDGYTF
TRBV4-2,-,few,TRBJ1-4,TGTGCCAGCAGCCAAGCTACGGACAGTCTAAATGAAAAACTGTTTTTT,CASSQATDSLNEKLFF
TRBV3-1,TRBD1,many,TRBJ1-5,TGTGCCAGCAGCCAGGGGACAGGCAATCAGCCCCAGCATTTT,CASSQGTGNQPQHF
TRBV7-7,-,many,TRBJ2-7,TGTGCCAGCAGCATCCCCTCGGGCCCGGAACCCTACGAGCAGTACTTC,CASSIPSGPEPYEQYF
TRBV6-5,TRBD1,-,TRBJ1-5,TGTGCCAGCAGACGGGACAGCGGGAGCAATCAGCCCCAGCATTTT,CASRRDSGSNQPQHF
TRBV3-1,TRBD2,-,TRBJ2-5,TGTGCCAGCAGCCGAAACCTAGCGGTGCAAGAGACCCAGTACTTC,CASSRNLAVQETQYF
TRBV5-1,-,few,TRBJ2-5,TGCGCCAGCAGACCTACCGGGACTTCGGGGACCCAGTACTTC,CASRPTGTSGTQYF
TRBV5-1,-,-,TRBJ2-3,TGCGCCAGCAGAAGAGGACAGCCAACAGATACGCAGTATTTT,CASRRGQPTDTQYF
TRBV5-1,-,few,TRBJ1-6,TGCGCCAGCAGCTTGGGCACTGGAAGTTCACCCCTCCACTTT,CASSLGTGSSPLHF
TRBV19,-,-,TRBJ2-3,TGTGCCAGTAAGACACTTAGTAGACCAGATACGCAGTATTTT,CASKTLSRPDTQYF
TRBV4-3,-,many,TRBJ1-4,TGCGCCAGCAGCCAAGACAGGGTGAAAGAAAAACTGTTTTTT,CASSQDRVKEKLFF
TRBV6-2/TRBV6-3,-,few,TRBJ2-7,TGTGCCAGCAGTTACCGGACTGGTTCCCCATACGAGCAGTACTTC,CASSYRTGSPYEQYF
TRBV7-9,-,few,TRBJ2-2,TGTGCCAGCAGACCTAGGGGACTGGAGGACACCGGGGAGCTGTTTTTT,CASRPRGLEDTGELFF
TRBV29-1,-,-,TRBJ1-1,TGCAGCGTTGAAGAAATAGTGAACACTGAAGCTTTCTTT,CSVEEIVNTEAFF
TRBV6-2/TRBV6-3,TRBD2,-,TRBJ2-3,TGTGCCAGCAGCCCCATCGCGGGGGGGCTTGGTACGCAGTATTTT,CASSPIAGGLGTQYF
TRBV27,TRBD2,-,TRBJ2-3,TGTGCCAGCAGTTTACAGCGGGGGGACCGCACAGATACGCAGTATTTT,CASSLQRGDRTDTQYF
TRBV5-1,TRBD1,-,TRBJ1-4,TGCGCCAGCAGCCTTCAAGAAGGGGGCGCAAATGAAAAACTGTTTTTT,CASSLQEGGANEKLFF
TRBV25-1,-,-,TRBJ1-2,TGTGCCAGCAGTTTGGGGATCGGGACGGCCCTTAACTATGGCTACACCTTC,CASSLGIGTALNYGYTF
TRBV5-1,TRBD2,few,TRBJ2-7,TGCGCCAGCAGCTTCGGGGGGGCTTATATCCCCCGGGACGAGCAGTACTTC,CASSFGGAYIPRDEQYF
TRBV6-6,TRBD2,few,TRBJ2-1,TGTGCCAGCAGTTTTCGACTAGCAGAGCAGTTCTTC,CASSFRLAEQFF
TRBV29-1,-,-,TRBJ1-1,TGCAGCCTGTCGGGGGCGGGAGACAACACTGAAGCTTTCTTT,CSLSGAGDNTEAFF
TRBV7-9,TRBD1,-,TRBJ1-4,TGTGCCAGCAGCTCCACGACAGGGTTGGGTGAAAAACTGTTTTTT,CASSSTTGLGEKLFF
TRBV2,TRBD1,-,TRBJ1-3,TGTGCCAGCAGTGAAGGGGGGACAGGGAAGCCCATATATTTT,CASSEGGTGKPIYF